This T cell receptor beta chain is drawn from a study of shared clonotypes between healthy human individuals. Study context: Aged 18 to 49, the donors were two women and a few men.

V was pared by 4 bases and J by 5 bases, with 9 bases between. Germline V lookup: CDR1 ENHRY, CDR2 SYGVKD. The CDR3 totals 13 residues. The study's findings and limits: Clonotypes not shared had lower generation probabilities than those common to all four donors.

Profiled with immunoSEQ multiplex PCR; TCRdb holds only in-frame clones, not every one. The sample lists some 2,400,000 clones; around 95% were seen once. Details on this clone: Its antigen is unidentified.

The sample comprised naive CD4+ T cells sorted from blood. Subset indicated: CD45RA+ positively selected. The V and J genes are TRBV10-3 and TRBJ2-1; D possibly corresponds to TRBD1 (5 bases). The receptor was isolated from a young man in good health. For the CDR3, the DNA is TGTGCCATCAGTGTTGCAGGGAACAATGAGCAGTTCTTC. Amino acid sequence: CAISVAGNNEQFF.